This TCR beta chain comes out of a study of early T cells in non-severe SARS-CoV-2 infection. About the study: Chains stayed unpaired after sequencing of bulk RNA from unsorted whole blood.

The library protocol tagged individual cDNA molecules with unique molecular identifiers. Each CDR3 protein gets one entry after TCRdb re-called the 5' RACE reads with MiXCR. Here the sample spans around 84,000 distinct CDR3 sequences, about 10% being singletons. This clonotype was counted only a few times. Its antigen is still unknown. The CDR3 spans 11 residues. The germline V and J ends were trimmed by 0 bases and 8 bases, with 2 bases remaining between them. The germline V gene has CDR1 LGHNA and CDR2 YNFKEQ. General study results and limits: Matches to VDJdb favored anti-spike CD8 responses and missed private and CD4 specificities.

The source material was whole blood, sampled at baseline. The sequence was obtained from an adult who was a healthcare worker with PCR-confirmed SARS-CoV-2 infection or an uninfected control (not recorded which). V is TRBV4-2 and J is TRBJ2-1; D remains ambiguous. In nucleotides, the CDR3 is TGTGCCAGCAGCCAAGAATATGAGCAGTTCTTC. The encoded protein is CASSQEYEQFF.